Listed here are 10 T cell receptor beta chains from one sample, sequenced in a study of T cells after somatic rescue of genetic block. TCRdb's table, derived via immunoSEQ multiplex PCR, lists solely in-frame clones and lacks some. The sample yields roughly 65,000 clones, around 92% seen once. The sample comprised peripheral blood mononuclear cells (PBMCs). The receptors come from a man aged 40-50 years.

The chain employs TRBV19 and TRBJ1-5; no firm D call. V lost 1 base and J lost 5, with 12 bases in between. The CDR3 has 15 residues. Germline CDR1 LNHDA, CDR2 SQIVND (reference sequence). This CDR3 is CASSIVTTLYQPQHF. The CDR3 nucleotides are TGTGCCAGTAGTATAGTGACCACCTTATATCAGCCCCAGCATTTT.

The chain couples TRBV5-8 to TRBJ2-1; D is uncertain. CDR1 SGHTS and CDR2 YDEGEE come from the germline V gene. The CDR3 runs to 15 residues. Trimming took off 2 bases at V and 0 bases at J, with 9 bases between the two ends. CDR3 protein: CASSFGLSSYNEQFF. CDR3 DNA: TGTGCCAGCAGCTTCGGCCTAAGCTCCTACAATGAGCAGTTCTTC.

V usage is TRBV4-2 and J usage is TRBJ2-2, with 8 bases aligning to TRBD2. CDR3 length: 16 residues. CDR1 LGHNA and CDR2 YNFKEQ come from the germline V gene. V lost 4 bases, J lost 5 bases, and 9 bases stayed unmatched. CDR3 sequence reads: CASSLGGLAGTGELFF. The CDR3 DNA reads as TGTGCCAGCAGCCTCGGAGGCCTAGCGGGTACCGGGGAGCTGTTTTTT.

This chain links TRBV6-5 with TRBJ2-7; the D gene could be TRBD1 or TRBD2 (5 bases each). Deletions cut 6 bases from V and 7 bases from J, with 10 bases between. Looked up from germline, CDR1 is MNHEY and CDR2 is SVGAGI. CDR3 length: 11 amino acids. This chain's CDR3 is CASSWGWEQYF. The CDR3, as DNA: TGTGCCAGCAGCTGGGGGTGGGAGCAGTACTTC.

The CDR3 sequence is CASSQGQGADTIYF. In DNA, the CDR3 is TGTGCCAGCAGCCAGGGACAGGGGGCGGACACCATATATTTT. The gene calls are TRBV9 and TRBJ1-3; 12 bases map to TRBD1. The CDR3 consists of 14 residues. V dropped 4 bases and J dropped 8; count of bases not matched to a gene: 4. Germline values: CDR1 SGDLS, CDR2 YYNGEE.

The rearrangement uses TRBV27 and TRBJ2-7; D uncertain. V lost 3 bases, J lost 0 bases, and 9 bases lay in between. The CDR3 runs 14 residues. CDR1 is MNHEY and CDR2 is SMNVEV in the germline V gene (reference sequence). This CDR3 is CASSFRISSYEQYF. In DNA form, the CDR3 reads TGTGCCAGCAGTTTCCGCATAAGCTCCTACGAGCAGTACTTC.

This chain connects TRBV10-1 to TRBJ2-2; perhaps D is TRBD1 or TRBD2 (6 bases each). CDR1 is WNHNN and CDR2 is SYGVQD in the germline V gene (reference sequence). V was cut by 0 bases and J by 7 bases, with 9 bases left in between. The CDR3 length is 14 residues. CDR3 protein: CASSESGGFGELFF. The CDR3 DNA sequence: TGCGCCAGCAGTGAGTCCGGGGGCTTCGGGGAGCTGTTTTTT.

This chain uses TRBV9 with TRBJ2-5, with a tentative D call TRBD2 (6 bases). This CDR3 spans 14 amino acids. Germline values: CDR1 SGDLS, CDR2 YYNGEE. The germline V and J ends were trimmed by 0 bases and 5 bases, with 11 bases remaining between them. CDR3 amino acids: CASSVGSGDETQYF. The DNA of the CDR3 is TGTGCCAGCAGCGTAGGGTCGGGGGACGAGACCCAGTACTTC.

CDR3 sequence: CASSWTGGWELFF. DNA for the CDR3: TGTGCCAGCAGTTGGACAGGGGGTTGGGAGCTGTTTTTT. The chain carries TRBV2 and TRBJ2-2, with TRBD1 matching 10 bases. Germline V gene sequence: CDR1 SNHLY, CDR2 FYNNEI. V lost 5 bases, J lost 9 bases, and 3 bases stayed unmatched. The CDR3 runs to 13 residues.

V gene TRBV6-4 combines with J gene TRBJ2-2; D uncertain. This CDR3 comprises 13 residues. Per the germline V gene, CDR1 is MRHNA and CDR2 is SNTAGT. Trimming shortened V by 0 bases and J by 4 bases, and 3 bases separated the two germline ends. CDR3 sequence: CASSDSSTGELFF. CDR3 coding DNA: TGTGCCAGCAGTGACTCTAGCACCGGGGAGCTGTTTTTT.